The rows below give T cell receptor beta chains drawn from one sample of a study of T cell changes during pregnancy in multiple sclerosis. Assay: immunoSEQ multiplex PCR; the TCRdb copy retains only in-frame clones and omits some. The sample yields about 67,000 clones, about 92% seen once. The sequencing used peripheral blood, collected after pregnancy. Receptor source: a female donor with multiple sclerosis, enrolled in a pregnancy study. Each CDR3 is given with its conserved first and last residue. The D gene is left open where the match is weak. Clone size appears in some rows only: once, few, many, or a class for an expanded clone.

J gene	D gene	V gene	clone size	CDR3 DNA	CDR3 protein
TRBJ1-1	NA	TRBV11-1	NA	TGTGCCAGCAGCCTACAGGAGAACACTGAAGCTTTCTTT	CASSLQENTEAFF
TRBJ2-7	TRBD2	TRBV18	NA	TGTGCCAGCTCACCGGGACTAGTGTCCTACGAGCAGTACTTC	CASSPGLVSYEQYF
TRBJ2-5	NA	TRBV5-8	NA	TGTGCCAGCAGCTTGTTTCGCCAGGGGTTAATGGAGACCCAGTACTTC	CASSLFRQGLMETQYF
TRBJ2-2	NA	TRBV10-3	NA	TGTGCCATCAGTGAGGGACTCTCCACCGGGGAGCTGTTTTTT	CAISEGLSTGELFF
TRBJ1-5	TRBD1	TRBV19	NA	TGTGCCAGTAGTATCTTGTCGCGGGACAGGAGCAATCAGCCCCAGCATTTT	CASSILSRDRSNQPQHF
TRBJ1-1	NA	TRBV5-1	once	TGCGCCAGCAGCTTGGACAGGCCCACCGTCACTGAAGCTTTCTTT	CASSLDRPTVTEAFF
TRBJ2-1	TRBD2	TRBV5-1	NA	TGCGCCAGCAGCTTGGTAGCGGGAGGGCGTATGGAGCAGTTCTTC	CASSLVAGGRMEQFF
TRBJ1-2	TRBD1	TRBV5-4	once	TGTGCCAGCAGCTTATCCAGGGGGAATAACTATGGCTACACCTTC	CASSLSRGNNYGYTF
TRBJ1-4	NA	TRBV7-9	once	TGTGCCAGCAGCTTAGAAGGGGGAGTTGGCGAAAAACTGTTTTTT	CASSLEGGVGEKLFF
TRBJ2-7	TRBD1	TRBV11-1	NA	TGTGCCAGCAGGGCCGGGACAGCGTTTAGTTCCTACGAGCAGTACTTC	CASRAGTAFSSYEQYF
TRBJ2-1	TRBD2	TRBV6-1	NA	TGTGCCAGCAGACAGACTAGCGCCTATGAGCAGTTCTTC	CASRQTSAYEQFF
TRBJ2-1	NA	TRBV6-5	once	TGTGCCAGCAGTTACCAGGCCCCAATGTTGCAGTTCTTC	CASSYQAPMLQFF
TRBJ2-1	NA	TRBV5-1	NA	TGCGCCAGCAGCTTGGAAGCGGCCAGCTCCTACAATGAGCAGTTCTTC	CASSLEAASSYNEQFF
TRBJ1-2	TRBD1	TRBV28	NA	TGTGCCAGCAAGCCCAGGGGGGCGAAAAACTATGGCTACACCTTC	CASKPRGAKNYGYTF
TRBJ2-5	NA	TRBV7-8	NA	TGTGCCAGCAGCCTAGACGTTGGGACTCTCAGGGCGGAGACCCAGTACTTC	CASSLDVGTLRAETQYF
TRBJ2-7	TRBD2	TRBV5-4	NA	TGTGCCAGCAGTTCACCTAGCGGGAGGTACGAGCAGTACTTC	CASSSPSGRYEQYF
TRBJ2-7	TRBD1	TRBV18	NA	TGTGCCAGCTCACTACGGACAGGGCTGGAGGAGCAGTACTTC	CASSLRTGLEEQYF
TRBJ2-3	TRBD1	TRBV5-4	NA	TGTGCCAGCAGCCCCCCGAGGGGGCGCAGCACAGATACGCAGTATTTT	CASSPPRGRSTDTQYF
TRBJ2-2	NA	TRBV10-3	NA	TGTGCCATCAGTGATGGAGGGGACGCGAACACCGGGGAGCTGTTTTTT	CAISDGGDANTGELFF
TRBJ1-1	NA	TRBV6-5	NA	TGTGCCAGCAGTTACTATGCGGGGATGAACACTGAAGCTTTCTTT	CASSYYAGMNTEAFF
TRBJ2-1	NA	TRBV18	NA	TGTGCCAGCTCACCAGGGAGCGGCCGTGAGCAGTTCTTC	CASSPGSGREQFF
TRBJ2-3	NA	TRBV11-3	NA	TGTGCCAGCAGCTTATCTTCCCTCGGCAGGGGAGATACGCAGTATTTT	CASSLSSLGRGDTQYF